One T cell receptor beta chain is described in this entry. These data belong to a study of blood T cell repertoires in COVID-19. About the research overall: From the United States, Italy and Spain came samples of acute and convalescent COVID-19.

V trimming: 2 bases; J trimming: 9 bases; junction bases outside the gene matches: 4. Germline CDR1 is MNHEY and CDR2 is SVGAGI. The CDR3 sequence is 13 residues long. Sequenced by immunoSEQ multiplex PCR; TCRdb stores in-frame clones only, minus some. This sample carries 63,000 or so clones, 88% of them seen once, and the ten largest clones take about 1.4%. The sequence derives from a human donor in a cohort sampled during active COVID-19. Sequencing was carried out using peripheral blood. The rearrangement joins TRBV6-5 to TRBJ2-1, with 7 bases matching TRBD2. DNA for the CDR3: TGTGCCAGCAGTTACGATTCGGGGGGTGAGCAGTTCTTC. Its protein is CASSYDSGGEQFF.